Listed below are T cell receptor beta chains from one sample, sequenced in a study of CD8 T cells in ankylosing spondylitis. TCRdb used MiXCR to reprocess the 5' RACE reads, holding one entry per CDR3 protein. The table includes 100,000 or so distinct CDR3 sequences, about 9% detected once. Sequencing was carried out using blood, either unsorted or a sorted T cell fraction (not recorded which). The receptors stem from a male donor with ankylosing spondylitis. CDR3s include the opening cysteine and the closing phenylalanine or tryptophan. The D gene is left open where the match is weak. Rows give clone size only sometimes, using once, few, many, or a class for an expanded clone.

v_call	cdr3_length	clone_size	d_call	j_call	cdr3_nt	cdr3_aa
TRBV29-1	15	.	TRBD2	TRBJ2-7	TGCAGCGTTGTGGTAGCGGGGGTTCAAACGTACGAGCAGTACTTC	CSVVVAGVQTYEQYF
TRBV12-3/TRBV12-4	16	many	TRBD2	TRBJ2-3	TGTGCCAGCAGTTTGAGTAGCGGGAGGGCGGGAGATACGCAGTATTTT	CASSLSSGRAGDTQYF
TRBV7-6	14	many	TRBD1	TRBJ1-1	TGTGCCAGCAGCTCAGAGCAGGGGGGCACTGAAGCTTTCTTT	CASSSEQGGTEAFF
TRBV29-1	11	many	.	TRBJ1-2	TGCAGCGTTGAAGATCTGGATGGCTACACCTTC	CSVEDLDGYTF
TRBV7-8	14	many	.	TRBJ2-4	TGTGCCAGCAGCAATGGTCAGGGTAGAAACATTCAGTACTTC	CASSNGQGRNIQYF
TRBV12-3/TRBV12-4	14	.	TRBD2	TRBJ2-3	TGTGCCAGCAGTCTAGCGGGACAAGTGGATACGCAGTATTTT	CASSLAGQVDTQYF
TRBV3-1	15	many	.	TRBJ1-1	TGTGCCAGCAGCCAAGAAGCAGGGTTGGGCACTGAAGCTTTCTTT	CASSQEAGLGTEAFF
TRBV3-1	17	.	.	TRBJ2-2	TGTGCCAGCAGCCAATTCCTAGACCGAAGGAACACCGGGGAGCTGTTTTTT	CASSQFLDRRNTGELFF
TRBV12-3/TRBV12-4	17	many	TRBD1	TRBJ2-2	TGTGCCAGCAGTTTTCCGAAACGGGACAGGCCCACCGGGGAGCTGTTTTTT	CASSFPKRDRPTGELFF
TRBV9	14	many	.	TRBJ2-7	TGTGCCAGCAGCGTAGACTCAGCGCTTCGCGAGCAGTACTTC	CASSVDSALREQYF
TRBV14	14	few	.	TRBJ2-7	TGTGCCAGCAGCCAAGATTCCGGTTTCCTCGAGCAGTACTTC	CASSQDSGFLEQYF
TRBV6-2/TRBV6-3	14	many	.	TRBJ1-5	TGTGCCAGCAGTTACAAAAATAGCAATCAGCCCCAGCATTTT	CASSYKNSNQPQHF
TRBV18	12	.	.	TRBJ1-2	TGTGCCAGCTCGGATCTTGTCTATGGCTACACCTTC	CASSDLVYGYTF
TRBV5-6	15	.	TRBD1	TRBJ1-1	TGTGCCAGCAGCCCTAACAGGGGGTTGCACACTGAAGCTTTCTTT	CASSPNRGLHTEAFF
TRBV20-1	14	few	TRBD2	TRBJ2-3	TGCAGTGCAGACGGGACTAGGATCCCAGATACGCAGTATTTT	CSADGTRIPDTQYF
TRBV3-1	16	.	.	TRBJ1-1	TGTGCCAGCAGCCAAGAGGACCTGTTGGTGAACACTGAAGCTTTCTTT	CASSQEDLLVNTEAFF
TRBV2	14	few	TRBD2	TRBJ2-1	TGTGCCAGCAGCGACCCCGCGGGGGGCTATGAGCAGTTCTTC	CASSDPAGGYEQFF
TRBV7-2	15	many	.	TRBJ2-1	TGTGCCAGCAGCTTATCGGGGGGCGGGTACAATGAGCAGTTCTTC	CASSLSGGGYNEQFF
TRBV5-4	14	.	.	TRBJ2-7	TGTGCCAGCAGGTTCTTTGGGGGCTCCTACGAGCAGTACTTC	CASRFFGGSYEQYF
TRBV20-1	13	many	.	TRBJ2-7	TGCAGTGCCCACGTAGCGGAACCCTACGAGCAGTACTTC	CSAHVAEPYEQYF
TRBV19	16	few	TRBD1	TRBJ2-7	TGTGCCAGTAGTACCCGCCGGGACAGAGACGCCTACGAGCAGTACTTC	CASSTRRDRDAYEQYF
TRBV7-8	15	few	.	TRBJ2-1	TGTGCCAGCAGCTTAGACCGGGACTCCTGGAATGAGCAGTTCTTC	CASSLDRDSWNEQFF
TRBV7-9	17	many	.	TRBJ2-5	TGTGCCAGCACCGCGCCGACGATTCGGGACACCCAAGAGACCCAGTACTTC	CASTAPTIRDTQETQYF
TRBV7-7	14	.	.	TRBJ2-3	TGTGCCAGCAGCCGGGGGGCAAGCACAGATACGCAGTATTTT	CASSRGASTDTQYF
TRBV7-9	15	medium-sized	.	TRBJ2-1	TGTGCCAGTCGTGATACGGGACTGTCCTACAATGAGCAGTTCTTC	CASRDTGLSYNEQFF
TRBV20-1	16	.	TRBD2	TRBJ2-1	TGCAGTGCTAGAGATTTTAGACTAGCGGGTTTAAATGAGCAGTTCTTC	CSARDFRLAGLNEQFF
TRBV6-1	16	.	.	TRBJ2-2	TGTGCCAGCAGTGTGCTTGGGGGAGAGGGGACCGGGGAGCTGTTTTTT	CASSVLGGEGTGELFF
TRBV9	15	few	.	TRBJ2-1	TGTGCCAGCAGCGGTAACTTCGGGGGGCAGGATGAGCAGTTCTTC	CASSGNFGGQDEQFF
TRBV3-1	13	many	.	TRBJ1-1	TGTGCCAGCAGCCAAGAAGGCTACACTGAAGCTTTCTTT	CASSQEGYTEAFF
TRBV27	12	many	.	TRBJ2-1	TGTGCCAGCACTACCCTAGGAAATGAGCAGTTCTTC	CASTTLGNEQFF
TRBV29-1	11	many	.	TRBJ1-2	TGCAGCGTTAGCCGGGAATATGGCTACACCTTC	CSVSREYGYTF
TRBV9	16	.	TRBD2	TRBJ2-1	TGTGCCAGCAGCGTAGAGGGACTAGCGGCCTACAATGAGCAGTTCTTC	CASSVEGLAAYNEQFF
TRBV7-8	15	many	.	TRBJ1-4	TGTGCCAGCAGCCCCCTTACCGGGCCTAATGAAAAACTGTTTTTT	CASSPLTGPNEKLFF
TRBV30	18	many	.	TRBJ1-3	TGTGCCTGGAGTGTCCCTGGGCCCGGCGAAGAGAATGGAAACACCATATATTTT	CAWSVPGPGEENGNTIYF
TRBV6-6	12	few	.	TRBJ2-3	TGTGCCAGCATTGGGGCCACAGATACGCAGTATTTT	CASIGATDTQYF
TRBV5-6	15	.	.	TRBJ2-7	TGTGCCAGCAGCACTTCCGGGACCAAATTAAGGAGGCAGTACTTC	CASSTSGTKLRRQYF
TRBV11-3	11	.	.	TRBJ1-5	TGTGCCAGCAGCTTAGTTCAGCCCCAGCATTTT	CASSLVQPQHF
TRBV6-6	13	.	TRBD1	TRBJ2-3	TGTGCCACCGGGGACAGGGGCACAGATACGCAGTATTTT	CATGDRGTDTQYF
TRBV9	14	few	.	TRBJ2-1	TGTGCCAGCAGCGTAGAGGGGACGGAGGATGAGCAGTTCTTC	CASSVEGTEDEQFF
TRBV11-2	16	.	TRBD1	TRBJ1-3	TGTGCCAGCAGCTTAGAGGGACAGAGCTCTGGAAACACCATATATTTT	CASSLEGQSSGNTIYF
TRBV6-1	16	.	TRBD2	TRBJ2-6	TGTGCCAGCAGCGTGGCGGGAGGATCTGGGGCCAACGTCCTGACTTTC	CASSVAGGSGANVLTF
TRBV5-1	15	.	TRBD2	TRBJ2-3	TGCGCCAGCAGGCTGCGGGAGAGCACCACAGATACGCAGTATTTT	CASRLRESTTDTQYF
TRBV12-3/TRBV12-4	13	many	.	TRBJ1-1	TGTGCCAGCAGTTCCGGGGTTCCCACTGAAGCTTTCTTT	CASSSGVPTEAFF
TRBV12-1	18	.	.	TRBJ2-3	TGTGCCAGCAGCCGGGTGTTCGGGACTAGCGGGAGGACATATACGCAGTATTTT	CASSRVFGTSGRTYTQYF
TRBV11-3	13	.	.	TRBJ2-2	TGTGCCAGCAGCTTAGGGGTGTCCGGGGAGCTGTTTTTT	CASSLGVSGELFF